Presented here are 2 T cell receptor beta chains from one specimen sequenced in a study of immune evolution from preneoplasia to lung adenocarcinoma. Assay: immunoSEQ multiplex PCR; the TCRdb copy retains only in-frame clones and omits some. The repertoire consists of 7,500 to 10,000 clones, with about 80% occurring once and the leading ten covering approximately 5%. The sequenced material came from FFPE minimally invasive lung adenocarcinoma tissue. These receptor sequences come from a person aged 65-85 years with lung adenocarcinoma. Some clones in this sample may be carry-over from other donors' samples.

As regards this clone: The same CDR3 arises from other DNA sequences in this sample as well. CDR3 amino acids: CAWSRDQETQYF. CDR3 DNA sequence: TGTGCCTGGAGCAGGGATCAAGAGACCCAGTACTTC. V gene TRBV30 combines with J gene TRBJ2-5; perhaps TRBD1 as D (5 bases). Germline assignment: CDR1 GTSNPN and CDR2 SVGIG (reference sequence). The CDR3 consists of 12 residues. V shed 3 bases and J shed 2 bases, with 7 bases lying between them.

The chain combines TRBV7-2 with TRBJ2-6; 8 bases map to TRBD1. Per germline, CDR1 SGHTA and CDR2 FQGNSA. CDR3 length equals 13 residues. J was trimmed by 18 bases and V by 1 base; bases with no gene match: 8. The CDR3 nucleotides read TGTGCCAGCAGCTTAGGGGGTTCAGGGGGCGAGACTTTC. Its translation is CASSLGGSGGETF. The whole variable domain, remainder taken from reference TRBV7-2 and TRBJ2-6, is GAGVSQSPSNKVTEKGKDVELRCDPISGHTALYWYRQSLGQGLEFLIYFQGNSAPDKSGLPSDRFSAERTGGSVSTLTIQRTQQEDSAVYLCASSLGGSGGETFGAGSRLTVL.